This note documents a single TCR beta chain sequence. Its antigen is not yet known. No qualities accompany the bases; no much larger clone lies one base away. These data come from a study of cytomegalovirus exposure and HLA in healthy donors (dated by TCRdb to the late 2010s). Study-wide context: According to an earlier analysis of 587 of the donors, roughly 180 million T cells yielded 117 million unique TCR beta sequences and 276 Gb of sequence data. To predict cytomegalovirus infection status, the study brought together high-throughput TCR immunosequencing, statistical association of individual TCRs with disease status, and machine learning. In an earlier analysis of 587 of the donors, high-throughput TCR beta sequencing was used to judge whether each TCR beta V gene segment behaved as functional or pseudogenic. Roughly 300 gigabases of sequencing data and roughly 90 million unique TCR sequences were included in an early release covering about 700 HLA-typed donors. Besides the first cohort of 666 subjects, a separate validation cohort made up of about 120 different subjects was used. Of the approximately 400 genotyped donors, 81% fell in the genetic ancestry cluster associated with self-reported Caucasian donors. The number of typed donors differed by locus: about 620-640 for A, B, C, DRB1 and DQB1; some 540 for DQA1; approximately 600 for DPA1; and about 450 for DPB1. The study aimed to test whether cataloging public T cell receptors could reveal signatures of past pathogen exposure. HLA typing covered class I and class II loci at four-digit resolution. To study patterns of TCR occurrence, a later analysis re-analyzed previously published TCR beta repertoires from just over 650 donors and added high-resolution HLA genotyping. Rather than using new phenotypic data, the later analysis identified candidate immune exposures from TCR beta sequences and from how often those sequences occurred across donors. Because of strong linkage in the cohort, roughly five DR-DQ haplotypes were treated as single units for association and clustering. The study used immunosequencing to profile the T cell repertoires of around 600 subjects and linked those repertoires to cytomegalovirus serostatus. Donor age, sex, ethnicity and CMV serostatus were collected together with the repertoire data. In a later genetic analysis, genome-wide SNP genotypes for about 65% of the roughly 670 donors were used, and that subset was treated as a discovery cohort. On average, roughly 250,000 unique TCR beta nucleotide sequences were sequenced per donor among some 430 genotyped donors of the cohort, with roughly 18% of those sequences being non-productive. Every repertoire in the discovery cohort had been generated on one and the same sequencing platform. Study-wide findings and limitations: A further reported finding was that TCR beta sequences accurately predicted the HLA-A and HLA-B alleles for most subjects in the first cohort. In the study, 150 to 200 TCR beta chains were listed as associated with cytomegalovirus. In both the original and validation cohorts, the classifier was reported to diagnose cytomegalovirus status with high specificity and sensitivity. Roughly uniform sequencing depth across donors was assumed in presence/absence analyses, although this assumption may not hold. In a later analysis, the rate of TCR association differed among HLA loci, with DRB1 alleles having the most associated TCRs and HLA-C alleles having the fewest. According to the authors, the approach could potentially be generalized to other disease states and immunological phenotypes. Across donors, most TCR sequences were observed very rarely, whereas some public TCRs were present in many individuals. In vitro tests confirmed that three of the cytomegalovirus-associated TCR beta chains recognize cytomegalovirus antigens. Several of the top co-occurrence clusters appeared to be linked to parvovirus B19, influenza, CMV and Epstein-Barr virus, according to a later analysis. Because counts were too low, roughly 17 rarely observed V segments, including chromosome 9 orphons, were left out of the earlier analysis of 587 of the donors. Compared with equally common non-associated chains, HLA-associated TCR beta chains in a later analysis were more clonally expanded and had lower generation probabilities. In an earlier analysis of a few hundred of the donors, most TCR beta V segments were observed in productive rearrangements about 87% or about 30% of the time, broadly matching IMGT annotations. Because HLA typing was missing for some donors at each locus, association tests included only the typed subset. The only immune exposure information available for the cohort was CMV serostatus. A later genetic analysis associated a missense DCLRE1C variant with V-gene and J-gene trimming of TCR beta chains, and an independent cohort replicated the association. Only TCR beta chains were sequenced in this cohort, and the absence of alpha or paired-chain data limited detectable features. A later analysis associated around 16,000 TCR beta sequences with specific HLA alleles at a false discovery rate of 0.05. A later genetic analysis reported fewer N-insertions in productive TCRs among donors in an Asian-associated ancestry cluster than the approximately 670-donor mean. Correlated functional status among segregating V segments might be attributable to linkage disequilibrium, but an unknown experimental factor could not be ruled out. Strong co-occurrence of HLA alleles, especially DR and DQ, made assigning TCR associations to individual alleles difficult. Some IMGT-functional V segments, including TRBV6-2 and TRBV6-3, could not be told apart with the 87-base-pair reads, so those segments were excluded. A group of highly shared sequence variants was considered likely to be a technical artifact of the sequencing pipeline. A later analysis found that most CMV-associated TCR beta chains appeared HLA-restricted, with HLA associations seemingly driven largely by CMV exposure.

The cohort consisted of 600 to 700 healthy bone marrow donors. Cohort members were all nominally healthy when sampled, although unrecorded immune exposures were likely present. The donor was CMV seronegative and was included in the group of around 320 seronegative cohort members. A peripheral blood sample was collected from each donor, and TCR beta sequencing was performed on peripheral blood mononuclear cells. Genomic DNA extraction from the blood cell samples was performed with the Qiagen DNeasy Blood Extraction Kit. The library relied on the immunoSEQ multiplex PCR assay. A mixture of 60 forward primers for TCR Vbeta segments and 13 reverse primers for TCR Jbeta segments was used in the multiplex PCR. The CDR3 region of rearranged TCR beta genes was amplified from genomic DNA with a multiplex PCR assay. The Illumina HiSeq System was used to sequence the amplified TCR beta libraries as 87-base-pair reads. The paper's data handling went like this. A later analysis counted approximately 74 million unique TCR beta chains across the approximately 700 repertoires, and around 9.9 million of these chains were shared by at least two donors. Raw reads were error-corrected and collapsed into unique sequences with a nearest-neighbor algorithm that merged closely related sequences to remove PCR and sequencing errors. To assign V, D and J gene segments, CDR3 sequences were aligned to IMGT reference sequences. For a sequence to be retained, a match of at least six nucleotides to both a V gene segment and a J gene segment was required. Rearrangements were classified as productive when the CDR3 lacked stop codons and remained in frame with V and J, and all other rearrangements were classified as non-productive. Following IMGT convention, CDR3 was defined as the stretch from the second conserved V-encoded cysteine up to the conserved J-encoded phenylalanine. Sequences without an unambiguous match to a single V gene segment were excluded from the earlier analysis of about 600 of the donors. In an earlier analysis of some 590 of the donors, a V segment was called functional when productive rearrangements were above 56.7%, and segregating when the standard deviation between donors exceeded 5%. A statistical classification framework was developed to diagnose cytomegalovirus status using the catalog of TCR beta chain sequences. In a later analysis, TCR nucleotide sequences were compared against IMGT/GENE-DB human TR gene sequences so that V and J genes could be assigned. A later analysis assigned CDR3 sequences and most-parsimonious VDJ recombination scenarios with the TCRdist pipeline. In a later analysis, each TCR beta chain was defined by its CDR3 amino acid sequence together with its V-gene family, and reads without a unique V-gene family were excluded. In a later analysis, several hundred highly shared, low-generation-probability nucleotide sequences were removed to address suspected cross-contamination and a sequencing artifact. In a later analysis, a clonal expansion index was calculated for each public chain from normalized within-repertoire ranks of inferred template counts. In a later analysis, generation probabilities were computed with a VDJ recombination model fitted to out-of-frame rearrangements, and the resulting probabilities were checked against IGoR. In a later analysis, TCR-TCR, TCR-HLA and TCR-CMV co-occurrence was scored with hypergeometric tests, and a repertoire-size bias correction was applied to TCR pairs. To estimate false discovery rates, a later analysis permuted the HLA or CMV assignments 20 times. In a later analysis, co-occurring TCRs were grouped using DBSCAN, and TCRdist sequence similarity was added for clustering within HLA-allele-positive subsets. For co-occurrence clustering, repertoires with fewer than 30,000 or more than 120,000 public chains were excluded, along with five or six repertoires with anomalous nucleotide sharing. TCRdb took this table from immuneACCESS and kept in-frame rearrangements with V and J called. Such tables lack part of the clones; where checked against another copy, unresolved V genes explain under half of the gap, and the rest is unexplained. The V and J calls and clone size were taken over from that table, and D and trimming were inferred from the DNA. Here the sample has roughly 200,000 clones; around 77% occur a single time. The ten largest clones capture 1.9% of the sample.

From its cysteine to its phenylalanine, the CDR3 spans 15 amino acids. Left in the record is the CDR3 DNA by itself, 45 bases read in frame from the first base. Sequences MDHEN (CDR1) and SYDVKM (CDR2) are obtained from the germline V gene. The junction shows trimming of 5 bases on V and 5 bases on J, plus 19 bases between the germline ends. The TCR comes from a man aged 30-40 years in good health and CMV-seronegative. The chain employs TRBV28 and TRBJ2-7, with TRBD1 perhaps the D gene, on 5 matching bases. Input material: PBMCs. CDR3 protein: CASSRGWVREHEQYF. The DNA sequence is TGTGCCAGCAGTAGGGGTTGGGTCAGGGAACACGAGCAGTACTTC.